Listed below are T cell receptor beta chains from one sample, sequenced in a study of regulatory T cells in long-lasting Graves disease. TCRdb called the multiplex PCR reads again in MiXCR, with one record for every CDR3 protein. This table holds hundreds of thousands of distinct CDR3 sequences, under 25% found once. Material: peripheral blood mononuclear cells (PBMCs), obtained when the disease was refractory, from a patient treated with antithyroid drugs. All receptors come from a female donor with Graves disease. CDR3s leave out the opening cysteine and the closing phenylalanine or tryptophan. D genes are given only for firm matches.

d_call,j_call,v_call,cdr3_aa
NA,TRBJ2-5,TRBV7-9,ASSPSTRQETQY
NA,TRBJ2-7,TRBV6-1,ASTKSSYEQY
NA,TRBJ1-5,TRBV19,ASSPWDGSNQPQH
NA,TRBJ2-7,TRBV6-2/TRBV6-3,ASSYSMPYEQY
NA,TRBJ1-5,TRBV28,ASMTLGQPQH
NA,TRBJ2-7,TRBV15,ATSRGSRWSSYEQY
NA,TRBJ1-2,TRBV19,ASSAFSGAEYGYT
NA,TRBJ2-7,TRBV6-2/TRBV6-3,ASSFSFPSGTSSYEQY
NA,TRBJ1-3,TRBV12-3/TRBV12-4,ASSLGQLVTIY
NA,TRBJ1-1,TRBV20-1,SAREFGGDTEAF
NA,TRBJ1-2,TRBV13,ASSTSGSPARGGYT
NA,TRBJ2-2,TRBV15,ATSRTRDTGELF
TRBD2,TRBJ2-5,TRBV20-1,SARDLWRGLAVETQY
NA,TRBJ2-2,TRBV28,ASSSAGWTGELF
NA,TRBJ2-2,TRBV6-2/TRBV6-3,ASSSSGASIRAGELF
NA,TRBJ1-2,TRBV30,AWSGGGRYT
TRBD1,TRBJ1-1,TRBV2,ASSTTGWSTEAF
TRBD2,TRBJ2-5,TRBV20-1,SADPAGGRRLQEAQY
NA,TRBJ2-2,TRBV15,ATSRGRETGELF
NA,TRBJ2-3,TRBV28,ASSLWAGYISTDTQY
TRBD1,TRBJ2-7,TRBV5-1,ASRKPGTGWREQY
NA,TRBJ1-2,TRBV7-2,ASSPFEALYGYT
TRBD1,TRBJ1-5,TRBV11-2,ASSDRDRGQYQPQH
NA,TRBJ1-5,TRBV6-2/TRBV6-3,ASSAGAYQPQH
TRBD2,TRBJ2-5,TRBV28,ASSPREAGGRETQY
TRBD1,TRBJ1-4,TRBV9,ASSPVGTGIEKLF
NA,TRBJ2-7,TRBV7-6,ASSPGVRREPHEQY
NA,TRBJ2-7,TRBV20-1,SANRVSYEQY
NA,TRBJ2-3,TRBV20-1,SARRQSSTDTQY
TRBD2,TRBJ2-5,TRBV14,ASNLAGQETQY
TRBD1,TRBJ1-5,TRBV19,ASKAFTRTGGGMPQH
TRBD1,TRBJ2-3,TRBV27,ASVDRRTDTQY
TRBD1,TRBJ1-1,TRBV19,ASTTPRGQPNTEAF
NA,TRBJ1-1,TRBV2,ASSERSSLHTEAF
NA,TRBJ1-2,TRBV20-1,SARSPGSPSYGYT
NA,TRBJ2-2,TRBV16,ASSQPGVGELF
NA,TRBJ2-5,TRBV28,ASSSPGAQETQY
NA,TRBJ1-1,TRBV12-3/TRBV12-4,ASRLGGGGTEAF
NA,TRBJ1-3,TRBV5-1,ASSNRDPPNSGNTIY
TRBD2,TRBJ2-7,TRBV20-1,SAGDSGGGTYEQY
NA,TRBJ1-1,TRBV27,ASSPLGLDSEAF
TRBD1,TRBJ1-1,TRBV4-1,ASSPLPGTGVWGTEAF
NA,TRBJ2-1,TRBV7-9,ASSLVAGVSYNEQF
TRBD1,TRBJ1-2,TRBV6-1,ASSEFGQGDYGYT
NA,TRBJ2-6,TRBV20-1,SARDLKGLSGANVLT
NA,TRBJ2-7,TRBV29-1,SVDFGSEQY
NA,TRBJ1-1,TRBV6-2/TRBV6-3,ASSLKRDQAF
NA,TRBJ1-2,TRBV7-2,ASSLIIGDGYT
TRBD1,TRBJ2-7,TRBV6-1,ASSHKWGQGSEQY
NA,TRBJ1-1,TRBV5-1,ASSPNRNTEAF
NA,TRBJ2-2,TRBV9,ASSVVRYRDNTGELF
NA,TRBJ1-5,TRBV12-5,ASASGVNQPQH
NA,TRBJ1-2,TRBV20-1,SARDKGTRGNGYT
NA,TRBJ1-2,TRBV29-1,SVGGTARRYGYT
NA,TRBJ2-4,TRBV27,ASSRGELAKNIQY